This T cell receptor beta chain came from a study of blood T cell repertoires in COVID-19. Study in general: Donors in the United States, Italy and Spain gave samples during acute or convalescent COVID-19.

The data were produced by immunoSEQ multiplex PCR, yet TCRdb's version contains in-frame clones alone and is incomplete. In the table there are 200,000 to 300,000 clones, over 75% of which are singletons. The CDR3 consists of 15 residues. Germline V lookup: CDR1 SNHLY, CDR2 FYNNEI. V was clipped by 4 bases and J by 1 base, with 12 bases between them. This chain joins TRBV2 and TRBJ2-3; unclear D gene. The TCR comes from a man aged 25 to 40 who had recovered from COVID-19. The source material was peripheral blood. CDR3: CASSASAQGTDTQYF. CDR3 coding DNA: TGTGCCAGCAGTGCGTCGGCCCAGGGCACAGATACGCAGTATTTT.